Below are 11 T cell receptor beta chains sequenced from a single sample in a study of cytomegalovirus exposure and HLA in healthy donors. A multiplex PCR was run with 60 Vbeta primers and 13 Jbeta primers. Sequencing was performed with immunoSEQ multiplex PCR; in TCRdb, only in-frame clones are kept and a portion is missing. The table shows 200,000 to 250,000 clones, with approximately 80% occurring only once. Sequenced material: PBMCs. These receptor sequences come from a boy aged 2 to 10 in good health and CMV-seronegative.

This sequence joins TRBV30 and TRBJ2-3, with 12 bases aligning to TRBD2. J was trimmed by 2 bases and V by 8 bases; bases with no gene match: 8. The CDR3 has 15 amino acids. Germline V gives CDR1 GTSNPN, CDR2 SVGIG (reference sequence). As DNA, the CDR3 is TGTGCCCGGACTCTAGCGGGAGGGAACACAGATACGCAGTATTTT. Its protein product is CARTLAGGNTDTQYF.

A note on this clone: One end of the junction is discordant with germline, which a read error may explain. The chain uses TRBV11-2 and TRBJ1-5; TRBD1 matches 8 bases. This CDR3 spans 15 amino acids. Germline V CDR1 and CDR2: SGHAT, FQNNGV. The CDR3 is CASSFGQGSNLPQHF. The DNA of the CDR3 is TGTGCCAGCAGTTTCGGACAGGGTAGCAATCTGCCCCAGCATTTT.

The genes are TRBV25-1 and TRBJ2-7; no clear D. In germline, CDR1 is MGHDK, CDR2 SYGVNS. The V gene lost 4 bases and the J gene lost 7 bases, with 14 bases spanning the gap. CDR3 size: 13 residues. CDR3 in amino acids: CASSGTNGYEQYF. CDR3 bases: TGTGCCAGCAGTGGAACGAACGGTTATGAGCAGTACTTC.

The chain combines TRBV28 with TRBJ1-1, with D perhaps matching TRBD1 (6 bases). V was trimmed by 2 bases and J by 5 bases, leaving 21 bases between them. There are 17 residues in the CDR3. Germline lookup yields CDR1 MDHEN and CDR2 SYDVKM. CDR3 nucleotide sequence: TGTGCCAGCAGTTTAACCCCTTTGTCAGGGGCGGGTACTGAAGCTTTCTTT. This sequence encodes CASSLTPLSGAGTEAFF.

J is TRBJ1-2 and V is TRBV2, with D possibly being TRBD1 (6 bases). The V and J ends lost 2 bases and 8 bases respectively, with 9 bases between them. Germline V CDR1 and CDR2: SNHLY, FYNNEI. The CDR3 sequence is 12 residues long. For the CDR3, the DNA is TGTGCCAGCAGTGAACAGGGACAAGGCTACACCTTC. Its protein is CASSEQGQGYTF. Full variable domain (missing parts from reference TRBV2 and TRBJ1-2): EPEVTQTPSHQVTQMGQEVILRCVPISNHLYFYWYRQILGQKVEFLVSFYNNEISEKSEIFDDQFSVERPDGSNFTLKIRSTKLEDSAMYFCASSEQGQGYTFGSGTRLTVV.

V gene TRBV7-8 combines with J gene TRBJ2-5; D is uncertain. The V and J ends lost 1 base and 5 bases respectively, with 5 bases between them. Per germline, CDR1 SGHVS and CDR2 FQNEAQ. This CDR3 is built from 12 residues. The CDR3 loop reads CASSLDWETQYF. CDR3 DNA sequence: TGTGCCAGCAGCTTAGACTGGGAGACCCAGTACTTC.

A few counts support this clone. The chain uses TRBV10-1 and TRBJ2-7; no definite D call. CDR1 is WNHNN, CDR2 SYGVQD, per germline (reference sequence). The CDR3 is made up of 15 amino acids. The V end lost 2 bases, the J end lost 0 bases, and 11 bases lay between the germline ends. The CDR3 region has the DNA TGCGCCAGCAGTGAGGGGCCCCCAACCTCCTACGAGCAGTACTTC. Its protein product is CASSEGPPTSYEQYF.

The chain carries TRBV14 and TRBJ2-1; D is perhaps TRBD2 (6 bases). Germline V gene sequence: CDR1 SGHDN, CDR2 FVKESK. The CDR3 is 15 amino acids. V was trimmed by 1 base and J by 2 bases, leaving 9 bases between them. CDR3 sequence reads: CASSQASSAYNEQFF. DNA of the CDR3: TGTGCCAGCAGCCAAGCATCTAGCGCCTACAATGAGCAGTTCTTC.

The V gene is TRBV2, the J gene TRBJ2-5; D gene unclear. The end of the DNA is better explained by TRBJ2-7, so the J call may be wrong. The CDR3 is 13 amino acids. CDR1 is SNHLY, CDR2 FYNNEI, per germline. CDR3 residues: CASSDSPPYEQYF. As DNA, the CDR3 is TGTGCCAGCAGTGATTCCCCGCCCTACGAGCAGTACTTC.

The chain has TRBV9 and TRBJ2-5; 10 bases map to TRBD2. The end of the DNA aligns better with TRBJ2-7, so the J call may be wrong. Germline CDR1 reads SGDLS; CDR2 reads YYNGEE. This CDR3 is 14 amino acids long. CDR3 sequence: CASSASGSTYEQYF. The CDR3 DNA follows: TGTGCCAGCAGTGCTAGCGGGAGCACATACGAGCAGTACTTC.

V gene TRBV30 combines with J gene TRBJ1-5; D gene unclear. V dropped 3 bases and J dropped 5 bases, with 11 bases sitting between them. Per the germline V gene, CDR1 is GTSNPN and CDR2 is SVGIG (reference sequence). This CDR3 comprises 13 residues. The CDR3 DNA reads TGTGCCTGGAGCCTTGAGGGTGATCAGCCCCAGCATTTT. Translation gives CAWSLEGDQPQHF. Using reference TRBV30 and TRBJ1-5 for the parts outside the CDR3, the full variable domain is SQTIHQWPATLVQPVGSPLSLECTVEGTSNPNLYWYRQAAGRGLQLLFYSVGIGQISSEVPQNLSASRPQDRQFILSSKKLLLSDSGFYLCAWSLEGDQPQHFGDGTRLSIL.